This TCR beta chain is drawn from a study of T cell changes during pregnancy in multiple sclerosis. Assay used: immunoSEQ multiplex PCR; TCRdb lists only in-frame clones, some missing. The sample contains 65,000 to 75,000 clones, roughly 89% of which appear only once. Trimming took 5 bases from V and 6 from J, leaving 4 bases between them. Germline loops: CDR1 SNHLY, CDR2 FYNNEI. The CDR3 covers 11 residues. The TCR was taken from a female donor in good health, enrolled as a control in a pregnancy study. The sample was peripheral blood, taken in the third trimester of pregnancy. This rearrangement joins TRBV2 to TRBJ2-2; D ambiguous. The CDR3 spells CASSRAGELFF. DNA for the CDR3: TGTGCCAGCAGTCGAGCCGGGGAGCTGTTTTTT.